This entry concerns a single T cell receptor (beta chain). There is no known antigen for this receptor. No much larger clone is present one base from it, and per-base qualities are unavailable. TCRbeta CDR3 regions were amplified from genomic DNA using the immunoSEQ Assay, a bias-controlled multiplex PCR. The authors' analysis ran thus. The number of nucleated cells in each sample was estimated from the amplification of reference gene primers within the assay. To quantify the absolute abundance of each unique TCRbeta CDR3 rearrangement, sequence reads were collapsed and filtered. Productive Simpson clonality was computed per sample as the square root of Simpson's diversity index over productive rearrangements. As stored in TCRdb, this immuneACCESS dataset retains in-frame rearrangements with V and J assigned. A fraction of the clones does not appear; measured against another copy, unresolved V genes explain less than half of the discrepancy, and the remainder lacks a known reason. From that table come the V and J calls and clone size; the DNA was used to work out D and trimming. The sample records hundreds of thousands of clones, more than 75% of which are singletons. The ten largest make up about 2.7% of the sample.

These data belong to a study of blood T cell repertoires in COVID-19 (dated by TCRdb to 2018 to 2021). About the investigation overall: Samples covering the acute and convalescent phases of COVID-19 were provided by collaborators in the United States, Italy and Spain. The material from the prospective study consisted of cDNA or gDNA derived from T cells, B-cell-depleted T cells, or PBMCs. The dataset comprised deeply sampled blood TCRbeta repertoires from subjects exposed to, actively infected with, or recovered from COVID-19. The repertoires were made available in a free public database intended to serve as a resource for research on the immune response to SARS-CoV-2. The samples were drawn from two sources: the first 160 participants of the ongoing ImmuneRACE study, and fewer than 1,500 subjects contributed by 6 global collaborators. Sample metadata almost always included a de-identified subject ID, COVID-19 status, age in years and sex. Where HLA class I and class II types were available, the types were taken from metadata supplied by the sample provider, not from assay-based typing.

Overall results and qualifications from the work: Clinical and demographic metadata were provided uncurated, with the amount varying by source and participant.

Germline trimming amounts to 0 bases on V and 0 bases on J, with 7 as the count of junction bases outside the gene matches. CDR1 and CDR2 are drawn from the germline V gene (reference sequence): SGHNT, YYREEE. The CDR3 contains 19 residues, cysteine and phenylalanine counted. CDR3 DNA only is kept here, 57 bases in frame from base 1. In the prospective study, participants were about 18 to 90 years old, resided in about two dozen geographic areas of the United States, and were enrolled through a virtual design. To assign participants to cohorts, the prospective study relied on clinical history that participants themselves reported in a screening survey and a study questionnaire. ImmuneRACE Cohort 3 recovered participants were defined by two consecutive negative NP/OP PCR tests, healthcare professional clearance, or symptom resolution. Each participant in the prospective study had whole blood, serum and a nasopharyngeal or oropharyngeal swab collected by mobile phlebotomists. Additional blood draws and questionnaires over a 2-month period could optionally be provided by prospective study participants. Blood samples from the prospective study were shipped frozen or at room temperature prior to DNA extraction.

The source of this sequence is a woman aged 25 to 39 who had recovered from COVID-19. The chain joins TRBV5-4 to TRBJ2-6; 9 junctional bases match TRBD1. Sample: PBMCs or T cells enriched from blood (not recorded which). The DNA reads TGTGCCAGCAGCTTGGTTTCTCGGACAGGGGACTCTGGGGCCAACGTCCTGACTTTC. It codes for CASSLVSRTGDSGANVLTF.